The clone carrying this T cell receptor (beta chain) was counted a few times. Antigen unknown. The data derive from a study of early T cells in non-severe SARS-CoV-2 infection. For the study at large: Sequencing was performed on bulk RNA from unsorted whole blood, leaving chains unpaired.

Whole-study findings and limits: Missing private and CD4 specificities, VDJdb matching favored anti-spike CD8 responses.

The CDR3 runs 14 residues. Trimming removed 5 bases at V and 6 bases at J, with 11 bases between. CDR1 and CDR2 (germline): SGHTA, FQGNSA. The library protocol tagged individual cDNA molecules with unique molecular identifiers. TCRdb re-analysed the 5' RACE reads in MiXCR, keeping a single row per CDR3 protein. The repertoire holds tens of thousands of distinct CDR3 sequences, with around 10% as singletons. V is TRBV7-2 and J is TRBJ1-6; the D gene is possibly TRBD1 (5 bases). The sequencing input was whole blood. The TCR comes from an adult who was a healthcare worker with PCR-confirmed SARS-CoV-2 infection or an uninfected control (not recorded which). The CDR3 loop reads CASSRGTANSPLHF. The CDR3 DNA reads as TGTGCCAGCAGCCGAGGGACTGCTAATTCACCCCTCCACTTT.